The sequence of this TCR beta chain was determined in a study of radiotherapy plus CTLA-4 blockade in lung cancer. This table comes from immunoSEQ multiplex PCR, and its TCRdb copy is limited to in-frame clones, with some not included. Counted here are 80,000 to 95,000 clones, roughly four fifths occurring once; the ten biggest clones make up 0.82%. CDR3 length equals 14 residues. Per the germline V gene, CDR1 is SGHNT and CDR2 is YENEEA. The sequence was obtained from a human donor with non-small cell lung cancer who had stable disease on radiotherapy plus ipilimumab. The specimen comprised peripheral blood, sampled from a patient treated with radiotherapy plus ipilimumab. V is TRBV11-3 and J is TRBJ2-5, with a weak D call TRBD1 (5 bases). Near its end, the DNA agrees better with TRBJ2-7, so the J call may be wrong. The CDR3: CASSFGHANGEQYF. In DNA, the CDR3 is TGTGCCAGCAGCTTTGGACACGCGAACGGCGAGCAGTACTTC.